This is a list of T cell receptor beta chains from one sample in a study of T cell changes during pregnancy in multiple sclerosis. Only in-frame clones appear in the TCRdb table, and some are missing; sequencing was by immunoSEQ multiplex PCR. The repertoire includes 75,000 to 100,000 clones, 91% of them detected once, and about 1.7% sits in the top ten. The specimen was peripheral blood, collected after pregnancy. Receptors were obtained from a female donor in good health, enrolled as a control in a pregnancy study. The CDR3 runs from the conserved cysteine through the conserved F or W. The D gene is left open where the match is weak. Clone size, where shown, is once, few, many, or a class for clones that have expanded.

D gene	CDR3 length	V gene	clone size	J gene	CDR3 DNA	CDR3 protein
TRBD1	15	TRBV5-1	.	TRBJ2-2	TGCGCCAGCAGCTTCCAAACAGGGGCCACCGGGGAGCTGTTTTTT	CASSFQTGATGELFF
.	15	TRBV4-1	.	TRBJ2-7	TGCGCCAGCAGCCAAGCGGCAGGGCAGTCCTACGAGCAGTACTTC	CASSQAAGQSYEQYF
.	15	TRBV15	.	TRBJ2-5	TGTGCCACCAGCGGGGGAGGGGGGGCAGAAGAGACCCAGTACTTC	CATSGGGGAEETQYF
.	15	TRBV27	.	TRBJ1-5	TGTGCCAGCAGTTCAGGGGTTTATAGCAATCAGCCCCAGCATTTT	CASSSGVYSNQPQHF
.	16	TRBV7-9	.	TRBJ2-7	TGTGCCAGCAGTACCACAGGGAGCGGAGCTGATTACGAGCAGTACTTC	CASSTTGSGADYEQYF
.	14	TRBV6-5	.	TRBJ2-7	TGTGCCAGCAGTTATAGAGGGAGCTCCTACGAGCAGTACTTC	CASSYRGSSYEQYF
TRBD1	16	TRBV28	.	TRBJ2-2	TGTGCCAGCGGCGACCCGGGACAGGTTAACACCGGGGAGCTGTTTTTT	CASGDPGQVNTGELFF
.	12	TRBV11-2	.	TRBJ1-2	TGTGCCAGCAGCAACGGGGTATCGGGCTACACCTTC	CASSNGVSGYTF
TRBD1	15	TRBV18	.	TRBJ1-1	TGTGCCAGCTCACCCTGGGACAGCGGGAACACTGAAGCTTTCTTT	CASSPWDSGNTEAFF
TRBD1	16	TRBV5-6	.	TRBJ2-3	TGTGCCAGCAGTTATAAGACAGGGGTTAGCACAGATACGCAGTATTTT	CASSYKTGVSTDTQYF
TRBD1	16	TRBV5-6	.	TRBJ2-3	TGTGCCAGCAGCTTCTATGGGGGACAGGTCACAGATACGCAGTATTTT	CASSFYGGQVTDTQYF
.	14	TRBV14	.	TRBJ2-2	TGTGCCAGCAGCCGGCGGGCGAACACCGGGGAGCTGTTTTTT	CASSRRANTGELFF
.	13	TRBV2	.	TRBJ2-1	TGTGCCAGCAGTCGAACCAGGGCCAATGAGCAGTTCTTC	CASSRTRANEQFF
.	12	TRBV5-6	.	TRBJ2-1	TGTGCCAGCAGCTTGGGTCTGAATGAGCAGTTCTTC	CASSLGLNEQFF
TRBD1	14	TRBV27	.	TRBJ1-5	TGTGCCAGCAGTTTGGGACAGCTCAATCAGCCCCAGCATTTT	CASSLGQLNQPQHF
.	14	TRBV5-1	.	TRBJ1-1	TGCGCCAGCAGGCCATCGACAGAGAACACTGAAGCTTTCTTT	CASRPSTENTEAFF
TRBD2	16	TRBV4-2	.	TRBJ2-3	TGTGCCAGCGCTTCGACTAGCGGGGTTAGCACAGATACGCAGTATTTT	CASASTSGVSTDTQYF
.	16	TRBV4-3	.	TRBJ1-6	TGCGCCAGCAGCCAAAGCCACAGGGACGGCTATTCACCCCTCCACTTT	CASSQSHRDGYSPLHF
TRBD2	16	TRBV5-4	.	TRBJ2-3	TGTGCCAGCAGCTCATTAGCGGGGACGACCACAGATACGCAGTATTTT	CASSSLAGTTTDTQYF
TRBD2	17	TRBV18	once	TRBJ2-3	TGTGCCAGCTCACCACTCAGCGGGGGGCCAGACACAGATACGCAGTATTTT	CASSPLSGGPDTDTQYF
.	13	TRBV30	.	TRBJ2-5	TGTGCCTGGAGTGGTTTACTGCAAGAGACCCAGTACTTC	CAWSGLLQETQYF
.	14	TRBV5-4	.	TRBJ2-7	TGTGCCAGCAGCTTGGGTGGGGGCGGCTACGAGCAGTACTTC	CASSLGGGGYEQYF
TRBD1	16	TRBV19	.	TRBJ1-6	TGTGCCAGTAGTATCCCACCCGGACAGGGACCCTCACCCCTCCACTTT	CASSIPPGQGPSPLHF
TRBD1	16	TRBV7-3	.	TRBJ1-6	TGTGCCAGCAGCTTAGTCGACAGGGGTTACTGGTCACCCCTCCACTTT	CASSLVDRGYWSPLHF
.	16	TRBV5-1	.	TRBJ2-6	TGCGCCAGCAGCCCGGGAGATGTGTCTGGGGCCAACGTCCTGACTTTC	CASSPGDVSGANVLTF
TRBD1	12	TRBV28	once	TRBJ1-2	TGTGCCAACCTGACAGGGACATATGGCTACACCTTC	CANLTGTYGYTF
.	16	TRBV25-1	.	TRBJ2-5	TGTGCCAGCAGTCTGGGGGGGGCCTATAGAGCGGAGACCCAGTACTTC	CASSLGGAYRAETQYF
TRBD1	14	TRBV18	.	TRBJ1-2	TGTGCCAGCTCACCAGACGGACAGGGGAATGGCTACACCTTC	CASSPDGQGNGYTF
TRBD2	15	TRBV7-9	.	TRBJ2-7	TGTGCCAGCAGCTCCATAGCCCGGGGGGCCTACGAGCAGTACTTC	CASSSIARGAYEQYF
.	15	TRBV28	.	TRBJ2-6	TGTGCCAGCAGGGCAGGGGATTCTGGGGCCAACGTCCTGACTTTC	CASRAGDSGANVLTF
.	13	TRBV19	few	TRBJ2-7	TGTGCCAGTAGCCAGGGGGGAATGGGCGAGCAGTACTTC	CASSQGGMGEQYF
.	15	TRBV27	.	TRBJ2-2	TGTGCCAGCAGTGGGAAGGGGGTATTCCACGGGGAGCTGTTTTTT	CASSGKGVFHGELFF
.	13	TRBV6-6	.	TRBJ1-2	TGTGCCAGCACCAGCGGGTCTAACTATGGCTACACCTTC	CASTSGSNYGYTF
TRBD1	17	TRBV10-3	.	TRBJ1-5	TGTGCCATCAGTGAAAACGGCAGGGACAGGGGGGATCAGCCCCAGCATTTT	CAISENGRDRGDQPQHF
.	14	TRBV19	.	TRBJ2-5	TGTGCCAGTAGTATTGGGACAATCCAAGAGACCCAGTACTTC	CASSIGTIQETQYF
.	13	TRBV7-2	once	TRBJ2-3	TGTGCCAGCAGCTTAGCCTTCACAGATACGCAGTATTTT	CASSLAFTDTQYF
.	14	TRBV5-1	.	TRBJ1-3	TGCGCCAGTCGAGGAGGGCTCTCGTGGGACACCATATATTTT	CASRGGLSWDTIYF
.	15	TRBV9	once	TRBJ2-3	TGTGCCAGCAGCGTAGTTGGGGGGGCCAGAGATACGCAGTATTTT	CASSVVGGARDTQYF
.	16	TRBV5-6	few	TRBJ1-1	TGTGCCAGCAGCTTGGCTTGGGCACAGGCGAACACTGAAGCTTTCTTT	CASSLAWAQANTEAFF
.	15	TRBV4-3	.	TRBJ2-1	TGCGCCAGCAGCCCAAACCGGGGTTCCTACAATGAGCAGTTCTTC	CASSPNRGSYNEQFF